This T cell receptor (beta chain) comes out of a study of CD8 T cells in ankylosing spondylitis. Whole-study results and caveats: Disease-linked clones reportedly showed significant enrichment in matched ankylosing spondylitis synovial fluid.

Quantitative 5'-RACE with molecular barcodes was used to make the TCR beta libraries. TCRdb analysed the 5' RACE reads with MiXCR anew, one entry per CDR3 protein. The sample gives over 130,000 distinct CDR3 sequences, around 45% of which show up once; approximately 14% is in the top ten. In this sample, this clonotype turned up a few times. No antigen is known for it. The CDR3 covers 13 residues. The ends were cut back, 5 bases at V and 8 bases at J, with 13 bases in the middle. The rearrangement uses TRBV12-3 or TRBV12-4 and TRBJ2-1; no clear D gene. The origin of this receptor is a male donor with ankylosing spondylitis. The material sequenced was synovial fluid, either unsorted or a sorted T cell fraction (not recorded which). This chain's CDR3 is CASSPPVGHEQFF. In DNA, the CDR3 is TGTGCCAGCAGTCCCCCAGTGGGCCATGAGCAGTTCTTC.